Listed here are 7 T cell receptor beta chains from one sample, sequenced in a study of neurological immune-mediated disorders. One entry per CDR3 protein, called by TCRdb with MiXCR from the 5' RACE reads. The sample lists approximately 74,000 distinct CDR3 sequences, roughly 9% seen once, with 1.7% in the top ten. The sequencing input was PBMCs. These TCRs come from a man aged 45-60 years in good health.

This clonotype has ten or more counts. V is TRBV13 and J is TRBJ2-3; no firm D call. CDR1 is PRHDT and CDR2 is FYEKMQ in the germline V gene (reference sequence). There are 13 residues in the CDR3. Trimming stripped 8 bases from V and 2 bases from J, with 11 bases between. CDR3 DNA: TGTGCCAGCGTGGGTCGTCTCACAGATACGCAGTATTTT. Residues: CASVGRLTDTQYF.

This clonotype has a count of ten or more. The rearrangement uses TRBV5-1 and TRBJ1-1; no clear D gene. V lost 0 bases to trimming and J lost 9 bases, with 15 bases between them. This CDR3 region has 14 residues. The V gene's germline CDR1 is SGHRS and CDR2 YFSETQ. In nucleotides, the CDR3 is TGCGCCAGCAGCTTGGAGGGCTTGGGTCAGAAAGCTTTCTTT. It specifies CASSLEGLGQKAFF.

This clonotype occurred many times. J is TRBJ1-4 and V is TRBV4-2; 8 positions match TRBD1. There are 15 residues in the CDR3. V lost 0 bases, J lost 10 bases, and 7 bases stayed unmatched. CDR1 and CDR2 from the germline V gene are LGHNA and YNFKEQ. The CDR3 nucleotides read TGTGCCAGCAGCCAAGAGCCAACAGGGGGAGTAAAACTGTTTTTT. Amino acids: CASSQEPTGGVKLFF.

This clonotype was detected many times. The chain has TRBV9 and TRBJ2-7; 9 positions match TRBD1. Germline lookup yields CDR1 SGDLS and CDR2 YYNGEE. This CDR3 has 15 amino acids. V lost 3 bases, J lost 2 bases, and 6 bases stayed unmatched. The CDR3 nucleotides are TGTGCCAGCAGCGCTGGACAGGGGTTTACCTACGAGCAGTACTTC. Protein sequence: CASSAGQGFTYEQYF.

In its sample, this clonotype was seen many times. The chain has TRBV7-2 and TRBJ2-7; 8 bases match TRBD1. The CDR3 spans 14 residues. V shed 5 bases and J 1 base; nucleotides not matched to a gene: 4. Germline CDR1 and CDR2: SGHTA and FQGNSA. The CDR3, as DNA: TGTGCCAGCAGCCCGGACAGGGTGTCCTACGAGCAGTACTTC. Translated, it gives CASSPDRVSYEQYF.

Many counts were recorded for this clonotype. This sequence joins TRBV7-9 and TRBJ1-5; D call uncertain. The CDR3 sequence is 12 residues long. Trimming pared 6 bases from V and 7 bases from J, leaving 10 bases between. Per germline, CDR1 SEHNR and CDR2 FQNEAQ (reference sequence). For the CDR3, the DNA is TGTGCCAGCAGTAAGGAAGAACAGCCCCAGCATTTT. Amino acids: CASSKEEQPQHF.

Ten or more counts support this clonotype. This rearrangement joins TRBV7-3 to TRBJ2-1, with D tentatively TRBD1 (5 bases). Trimming pared 4 bases from V and 3 bases from J, leaving 7 bases between. This CDR3 is built from 13 residues. Germline V gene data show CDR1 as SGHTA and CDR2 as FQGTGA. In DNA form, the CDR3 reads TGTGCCAGCAGCTCAGGGTTCTACAATGAGCAGTTCTTC. This sequence encodes CASSSGFYNEQFF.